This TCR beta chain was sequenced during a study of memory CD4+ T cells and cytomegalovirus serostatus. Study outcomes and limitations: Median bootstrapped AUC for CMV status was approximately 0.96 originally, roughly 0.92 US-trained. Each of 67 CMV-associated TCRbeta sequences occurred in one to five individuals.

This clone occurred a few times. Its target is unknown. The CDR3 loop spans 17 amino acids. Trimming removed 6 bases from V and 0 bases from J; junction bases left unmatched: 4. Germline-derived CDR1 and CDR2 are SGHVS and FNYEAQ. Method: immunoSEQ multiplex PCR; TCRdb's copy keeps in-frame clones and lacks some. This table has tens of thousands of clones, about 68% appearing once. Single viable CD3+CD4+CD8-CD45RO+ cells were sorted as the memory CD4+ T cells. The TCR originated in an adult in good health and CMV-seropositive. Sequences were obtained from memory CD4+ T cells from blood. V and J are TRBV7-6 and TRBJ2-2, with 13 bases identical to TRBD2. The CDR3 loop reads CASRKGLAGTNTGELFF. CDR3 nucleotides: TGTGCCAGCAGAAAGGGACTAGCGGGAACGAACACCGGGGAGCTGTTTTTT. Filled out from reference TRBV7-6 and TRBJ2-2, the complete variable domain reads GAGVSQSPRYKVTKRGQDVALRCDPISGHVSLYWYRQALGQGPEFLTYFNYEAQQDKSGLPNDRFSAERPEGSISTLTIQRTEQRDSAMYRCASRKGLAGTNTGELFFGEGSRLTVL.